The clone carrying this T cell receptor (beta chain) was detected only once. Antigen specificity is unknown. Trimming left V 3 bases short and J 4 bases short, with 17 bases between. Germline CDR1 reads SGDLS; CDR2 reads YYNGEE. This CDR3 region has 15 residues. The sample originates from a study of cytomegalovirus exposure and HLA in healthy donors. Notes on the study in general: A highly shared variant cluster was judged a likely technical artifact. The investigators catalogued 150 to 200 TCR beta chains as cytomegalovirus-associated.

Use of 60 Vbeta and 13 Jbeta primers characterized the PCR. Here immunoSEQ multiplex PCR was the method, and the copy in TCRdb shows in-frame clones only, minus some. The table includes about 190,000 clones, under 85% detected once. Healthy people donating bone marrow made up the donors. This TCR was recovered from a woman younger than 30 in good health and CMV-seronegative. The chain recombines TRBV9 with TRBJ2-7; possibly TRBD2 for D (5 bases). The sequenced sample consisted of PBMCs. DNA for the CDR3: TGTGCCAGCAGCGAGAAAGGAGCGGCTAATTACGAGCAGTACTTC. Translated: CASSEKGAANYEQYF.